These 30 T cell receptor beta chains were all obtained from the same sample, sequenced in a study of cytomegalovirus exposure and HLA in healthy donors. With 60 Vbeta and 13 Jbeta primers, the PCR was carried out. Method: immunoSEQ multiplex PCR; TCRdb's copy keeps in-frame clones and lacks some. The sample gives about 100,000 clones, approximately 81% of which show up once; approximately 4% is in the top ten. The material sequenced was PBMCs. The receptors here all came from a woman between 65 and 79 years old in good health and CMV-seropositive.

The V gene is TRBV5-4, the J gene TRBJ1-2, with TRBD1 identical over 9 bases. The V gene's germline CDR1 is SGHNT and CDR2 YYREEE (reference sequence). This CDR3 has 15 residues. The junction had 5 bases not matched to a gene; V was cut back by 0 bases and J by 5 bases. The CDR3 region is CASSLGDRELYGYTF. DNA of the CDR3: TGTGCCAGCAGCTTGGGGGACAGGGAACTTTATGGCTACACCTTC.

This clone was detected once. V usage is TRBV7-3 and J usage is TRBJ2-1, with 7 bases matching TRBD2. The CDR3 sequence is 15 residues long. CDR1 and CDR2 (germline): SGHTA, FQGTGA. V lost 6 bases, J lost 8 bases, and 13 bases stayed unmatched. CDR3 in DNA: TGTGCCAGCAGTTCCCAGTTGGGCGGGAGCTATGAGCAGTTCTTC. Its protein is CASSSQLGGSYEQFF.

This rearrangement joins TRBV11-3 to TRBJ2-5; TRBD1 matches 8 bases. CDR1 SGHNT and CDR2 YENEEA come from the germline V gene. The CDR3 is made up of 17 amino acids. Losses at the gene ends were 3 bases for V and 2 bases for J; bases not matched to a gene: 11. The CDR3 loop is CASSFLGTGGSQETQYF. CDR3 in DNA: TGTGCCAGCAGCTTTTTGGGAACAGGGGGGTCTCAAGAGACCCAGTACTTC.

The V and J genes are TRBV7-2 and TRBJ2-5, with a weak D call TRBD2 (6 bases). The CDR3 sequence is 12 residues long. CDR1 and CDR2 (germline): SGHTA, FQGNSA. The germline V and J ends were trimmed by 5 bases and 11 bases, with 15 bases remaining between them. The CDR3 is CASSPGSGEQYF. The CDR3 region has the DNA TGTGCCAGCAGCCCTGGGTCGGGGGAGCAGTACTTC.

The J gene is TRBJ1-2, the V gene TRBV6-1; 7 nucleotides agree with TRBD1. The junction had 5 bases not matched to a gene; V was cut back by 2 bases and J by 2 bases. Germline V lookup: CDR1 MNHNS, CDR2 SASEGT. The CDR3 consists of 15 residues. CDR3 nucleotide sequence: TGTGCCAGCAGTGAATATCGACAGGGCAACTATGGCTACACCTTC. It translates to CASSEYRQGNYGYTF.

Regarding this clone: Other DNA sequences in the sample encode the same CDR3. The CDR3 sequence is CASSPRENTEAFF. The CDR3 DNA reads TGTGCCAGCTCCCCCAGGGAGAACACTGAAGCTTTCTTT. V gene TRBV18 combines with J gene TRBJ1-1, with D perhaps matching TRBD1 (5 bases). The V gene lost 6 bases and the J gene lost 1 base, with 9 bases spanning the gap. Germline CDR1 and CDR2: KGHSH and LQKENI. The length of the CDR3 is 13 residues.

This clone was detected a few times. The V and J genes are TRBV21-1 and TRBJ1-1; the table's D call, TRBD1, was not checked against the DNA. TRBV21-1 is labeled a pseudogene. This CDR3 comprises 16 residues. The CDR3 here is CASSQRTRGMNTEAFF. CDR3 bases: TGTGCCAGCAGCCAGCGGACCAGGGGGATGAACACTGAAGCTTTCTTT.

The table lists this clone with a count of one. The chain couples TRBV19 to TRBJ1-6; 10 positions agree with TRBD1. Germline CDR1 is LNHDA and CDR2 is SQIVND (reference sequence). With V trimmed by 3 bases and J by 7 bases, 6 bases remained unmatched. CDR3 length: 16 amino acids. CDR3 sequence: CASSITGTGENSPLHF. CDR3 sequence (DNA): TGTGCCAGTAGTATCACCGGGACAGGGGAGAATTCACCCCTCCACTTT.

The chain is built from TRBV6-5 and TRBJ2-2, with a tentative D call TRBD2 (6 bases). This CDR3 region has 15 residues. Trimming stripped 1 base from V and 7 bases from J, with 13 bases between. Germline V gene sequence: CDR1 MNHEY, CDR2 SVGAGI. The CDR3 loop reads CASSYFREFSGELFF. The DNA of the CDR3 is TGTGCCAGCAGTTACTTCCGGGAGTTTAGCGGGGAGCTGTTTTTT.

The chain combines TRBV7-9 with TRBJ1-4; D is uncertain. Germline values: CDR1 SEHNR, CDR2 FQNEAQ (reference sequence). Deletions cut 2 bases from V and 6 bases from J, with 13 bases between. The CDR3 contains 15 residues. CDR3 region: CASSLRAGEDEKLFF. For the CDR3, the DNA is TGTGCCAGCAGCTTACGAGCAGGCGAAGATGAAAAACTGTTTTTT.

A few counts support this clone. The CDR3 DNA follows: TGTGCCAGCAGCGGACAGGGAGGCAATCAGCCCCAGCATTTT. It encodes CASSGQGGNQPQHF. This chain connects TRBV2 to TRBJ1-5; 8 bases are shared with TRBD1. The CDR3 totals 14 residues. The ends lost 6 bases at V and 2 bases at J; junction bases unmatched: 3. The germline gives CDR1 SNHLY, CDR2 FYNNEI.

DNA of the CDR3: TGTGCCTGGAGTCTGGGGGGTATAGTCTATGGCTACACCTTC. Translated: CAWSLGGIVYGYTF. This sequence joins TRBV30 and TRBJ1-2; weak D call: TRBD1 (5 bases). V lost 2 bases, J lost 4 bases, and 14 bases lay in between. Per the germline V gene, CDR1 is GTSNPN and CDR2 is SVGIG (reference sequence). The CDR3 has 14 residues.

The V gene is TRBV2, the J gene TRBJ2-6, with TRBD1 identical over 8 bases. Germline values: CDR1 SNHLY, CDR2 FYNNEI. Trimming at V came to 3 bases and at J to 2 bases, leaving 0 bases not matched to a gene. The CDR3 extends over 15 amino acids. CDR3 protein: CASSDRGPGANVLTF. DNA for the CDR3: TGTGCCAGCAGTGACAGGGGGCCTGGGGCCAACGTCCTGACTTTC. Full variable domain (remainder filled in from reference TRBV2 and TRBJ2-6): EPEVTQTPSHQVTQMGQEVILRCVPISNHLYFYWYRQILGQKVEFLVSFYNNEISEKSEIFDDQFSVERPDGSNFTLKIRSTKLEDSAMYFCASSDRGPGANVLTFGAGSRLTVL.

V gene TRBV4-2 combines with J gene TRBJ2-5; the D gene is possibly TRBD2 (5 bases). V was pared by 3 bases and J by 5 bases, with 16 bases between. This CDR3 comprises 15 residues. Germline loops: CDR1 LGHNA, CDR2 YNFKEQ. CDR3 nucleotide sequence: TGTGCCAGCAGCCAGGGTCGAGAGAGAGGGGAGACCCAGTACTTC. Translating gives CASSQGRERGETQYF.

V and J are TRBV4-3 and TRBJ1-6; D perhaps matches TRBD1 (6 bases). Trimming stripped 0 bases from V and 14 bases from J, with 20 bases between. Germline V gene lookup returns CDR1 LGHNA and CDR2 YSLEER. CDR3 length: 16 amino acids. This chain's CDR3 is CASSQDQAGAPATLHF. Here the CDR3 DNA reads TGCGCCAGCAGCCAAGATCAGGCAGGGGCCCCAGCCACCCTCCACTTT.

The rearrangement uses TRBV2 and TRBJ2-3, with TRBD1 matching over 8 bases. Trimming cost V 6 bases and J 2 bases; bases outside gene matches: 4. Germline CDR1 reads SNHLY; CDR2 reads FYNNEI. The CDR3 runs 14 residues. The CDR3 bases are TGTGCCAGCAGGGGGGACAGGACCACAGATACGCAGTATTTT. Residues: CASRGDRTTDTQYF.

The chain uses TRBV5-1 and TRBJ2-3; 11 bases are a match to TRBD1. This CDR3 has 16 amino acids. CDR1 and CDR2 (germline): SGHRS, YFSETQ. After removal of 4 bases from V and 4 bases from J, the junction contained 8 bases not matched to a gene. The CDR3 bases are TGCGCCAGCAGCCGGAAGACGGACAGGGGGCCAGATACGCAGTATTTT. This sequence encodes CASSRKTDRGPDTQYF.

This clone was counted between two and nine times. Here the CDR3 reads CASSQGGRAFF. CDR3 coding DNA: TGCGCCAGCAGCCAGGGGGGGCGTGCTTTCTTT. The rearrangement links TRBV4-3 to TRBJ1-1; D might be TRBD1 (6 bases). The CDR3 length is 11 residues. Germline CDR1 reads LGHNA; CDR2 reads YSLEER. The V and J ends lost 3 bases and 11 bases respectively, with 10 bases between them.

The chain uses TRBV10-1 and TRBJ2-7; 10 nucleotides agree with TRBD1. The CDR3 sequence is 17 residues long. Trimming removed 3 bases from V and 1 base from J; junction bases left unmatched: 9. Germline V gene data show CDR1 as WNHNN and CDR2 as SYGVQD (reference sequence). DNA for the CDR3: TGCGCCAGCAGTGAAGCTACCGGGACAGGGGTGTCCTACGAGCAGTACTTC. It encodes CASSEATGTGVSYEQYF.

The chain employs TRBV19 and TRBJ2-6; D unclear. V was cut by 5 bases and J by 0 bases, with 11 bases left in between. This CDR3 spans 16 amino acids. Germline CDR1 and CDR2: LNHDA and SQIVND (reference sequence). The CDR3 sequence: CASSSEAISGANVLTF. CDR3 nucleotides: TGTGCCAGTAGTTCCGAAGCTATCTCTGGGGCCAACGTCCTGACTTTC.

The chain employs TRBV7-9 and TRBJ2-7; D call uncertain. Germline-derived CDR1 and CDR2 are SEHNR and FQNEAQ (reference sequence). Trimming cost V 3 bases and J 5 bases, with 5 bases left between them. This CDR3 is 11 amino acids long. DNA of the CDR3: TGTGCCAGCAGCTTGAGGCACGAGCAGTACTTC. Translating gives CASSLRHEQYF. The full variable domain, with the rest looked up from reference TRBV7-9 and TRBJ2-7, is DTGVSQNPRHKITKRGQNVTFRCDPISEHNRLYWYRQTLGQGPEFLTYFQNEAQLEKSRLLSDRFSAERPKGSFSTLEIQRTEQGDSAMYLCASSLRHEQYFGPGTRLTVT.

The chain has TRBV30 and TRBJ2-7; 9 bases map to TRBD1. CDR1 and CDR2 from the germline V gene are GTSNPN and SVGIG (reference sequence). J lost 4 bases, V lost 3 bases, and 7 bases had no gene match. There are 14 residues in the CDR3. CDR3 nucleotides: TGTGCCTGGAGCGCCACAGGGGGCGCATACGAGCAGTACTTC. Protein sequence: CAWSATGGAYEQYF.

This chain connects TRBV5-1 to TRBJ2-7; 12 positions agree with TRBD2. Germline-derived CDR1 and CDR2 are SGHRS and YFSETQ. The length of the CDR3 is 13 residues. Trimming at V came to 4 bases and at J to 7 bases, leaving 3 bases not matched to a gene. The CDR3 sequence: CASSGGLAGEQYF. The DNA for the CDR3 is TGCGCCAGCAGCGGAGGACTAGCGGGGGAGCAGTACTTC. The variable domain in full, completed from reference TRBV5-1 and TRBJ2-7, reads KAGVTQTPRYLIKTRGQQVTLSCSPISGHRSVSWYQQTPGQGLQFLFEYFSETQRNKGNFPGRFSGRQFSNSRSEMNVSTLELGDSALYLCASSGGLAGEQYFGPGTRLTVT.

The chain couples TRBV6-5 to TRBJ2-7, with 7 bases matching TRBD2. After removal of 0 bases from V and 3 bases from J, the junction contained 8 bases not matched to a gene. The CDR3 length is 16 residues. The germline gives CDR1 MNHEY, CDR2 SVGAGI. The CDR3 DNA reads TGTGCCAGCAGTTACTCATCCGCGGGAGTTCTCTACGAGCAGTACTTC. Amino acids: CASSYSSAGVLYEQYF.

The chain employs TRBV27 and TRBJ2-6; D unclear. Deletions cut 2 bases from V and 4 bases from J, with 9 bases between. The CDR3 length is 15 residues. Looked up from germline, CDR1 is MNHEY and CDR2 is SMNVEV (reference sequence). This chain's CDR3 is CASSLGRSGANVLTF. As DNA, the CDR3 is TGTGCCAGCAGTTTAGGCCGATCGGGGGCCAACGTCCTGACTTTC.

This clone was seen just once. This chain links TRBV2 with TRBJ2-7; no reliable D call. Trimming took off 3 bases at V and 1 base at J, with 7 bases between the two ends. Germline V gene lookup returns CDR1 SNHLY and CDR2 FYNNEI. The CDR3 has 13 residues. Here the CDR3 reads CASSEGSSYEQYF. The CDR3 nucleotides are TGTGCCAGCAGTGAGGGCAGTTCCTACGAGCAGTACTTC.

The V gene is TRBV5-4, the J gene TRBJ2-7, with 8 nucleotides matching TRBD2. This CDR3 is 14 amino acids long. V dropped 4 bases and J dropped 2; count of bases not matched to a gene: 5. The germline V gene has CDR1 SGHNT and CDR2 YYREEE (reference sequence). CDR3 sequence reads: CASSRGTSTYEQYF. CDR3 coding DNA: TGTGCCAGCAGCCGGGGGACTAGTACCTACGAGCAGTACTTC.

The gene calls are TRBV7-2 and TRBJ2-1; 9 bases match TRBD1. Germline lookup yields CDR1 SGHTA and CDR2 FQGNSA. The CDR3 sequence is 15 residues long. The V gene end was trimmed by 4 bases and the J gene end by 8 bases; junction bases not matched to a gene: 9. DNA for the CDR3: TGTGCCAGCAGCTCGGCCGGGACAGGGATCTATGAGCAGTTCTTC. This sequence encodes CASSSAGTGIYEQFF.

The CDR3 loop reads CASRPTGDVSYTF. The CDR3 DNA is TGTGCCAGCAGACCTACAGGGGACGTGAGCTACACCTTC. The genes are TRBV28 and TRBJ1-2; 7 bases fit TRBD1. V gave up 6 bases and J gave up 9 bases; unmatched junction bases: 10. The CDR3 contains 13 residues. Germline V lookup: CDR1 MDHEN, CDR2 SYDVKM.

The genes are TRBV7-2 and TRBJ2-3; D perhaps matches TRBD1 (5 bases). Trimming removed 0 bases at V and 4 bases at J, with 17 bases between. Germline-derived CDR1 and CDR2 are SGHTA and FQGNSA. The CDR3 is 17 amino acids. The CDR3 DNA sequence: TGTGCCAGCAGCTTAGCGCGTCCAGGGTTATCCGCAGATACGCAGTATTTT. Amino acids: CASSLARPGLSADTQYF.